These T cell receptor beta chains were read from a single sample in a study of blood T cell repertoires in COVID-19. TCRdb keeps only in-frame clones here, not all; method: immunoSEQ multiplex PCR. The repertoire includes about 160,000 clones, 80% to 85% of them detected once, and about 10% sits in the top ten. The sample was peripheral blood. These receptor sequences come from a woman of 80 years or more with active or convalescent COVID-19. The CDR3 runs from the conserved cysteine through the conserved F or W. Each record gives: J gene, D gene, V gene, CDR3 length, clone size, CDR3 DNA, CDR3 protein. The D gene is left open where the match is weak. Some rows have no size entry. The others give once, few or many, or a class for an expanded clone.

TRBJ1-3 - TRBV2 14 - TGTGCCAGCAGGCGTGATACCTCTGGAAACACCATATATTTT CASRRDTSGNTIYF
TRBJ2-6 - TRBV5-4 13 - TGTGCCAGCAGCCGGGCTGGGGCCAACGTCCTGACTTTC CASSRAGANVLTF
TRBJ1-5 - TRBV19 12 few TGTGCCAGTACAGGGGGCAATCAGCCCCAGCATTTT CASTGGNQPQHF
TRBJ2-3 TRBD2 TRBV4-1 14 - TGCGCCAGCAGCCAAGTGGGACTAGCTAGTGCGCAGTATTTT CASSQVGLASAQYF
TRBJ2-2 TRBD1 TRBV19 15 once TGTGCCACCGAGAGGGGGCTAGCGAACACCGGGGAGCTGTTTTTT CATERGLANTGELFF
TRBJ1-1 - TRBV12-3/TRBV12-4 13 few TGTGCCAGCAGGACGGGAACCAACACTGAAGCTTTCTTT CASRTGTNTEAFF
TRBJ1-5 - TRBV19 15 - TGTGCCAGTAGTATAGATCCAGGGCCGGGCCAGCCCCAGCATTTT CASSIDPGPGQPQHF
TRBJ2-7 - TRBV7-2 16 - TGTGCCAGCAGCTTAGCCCAGGTAAGGGGGAAATACGAGCAGTACTTC CASSLAQVRGKYEQYF
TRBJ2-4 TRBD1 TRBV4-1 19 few TGCGCCAGCAGCCAGCTTACTTCCGGGAGACAGGGGGCCAGGGACATTCAGTACTTC CASSQLTSGRQGARDIQYF
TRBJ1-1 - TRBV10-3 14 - TGTGCCATCAGTGGGGCCGGTTCGAACACTGAAGCTTTCTTT CAISGAGSNTEAFF
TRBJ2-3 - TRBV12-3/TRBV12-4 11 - TGTGCCAGCAGACAGGGTCTAACGCAGTATTTT CASRQGLTQYF
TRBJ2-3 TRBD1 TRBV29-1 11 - TGCAGCGGGGGACAGGGGGATACGCAGTATTTT CSGGQGDTQYF